The 4 T cell receptor beta chains reported below all come from one sample, sequenced in a study of T cell changes during pregnancy in multiple sclerosis. TCRdb's table, derived via immunoSEQ multiplex PCR, lists solely in-frame clones and lacks some. Of 90,000 to 95,000 clones listed, 90% to 95% are singletons. Material: peripheral blood, obtained in the third trimester of pregnancy. The receptors were sampled from a female donor with multiple sclerosis, enrolled in a pregnancy study.

The chain carries TRBV4-1 and TRBJ2-5; D ambiguous. This CDR3 region has 15 residues. V dropped 2 bases and J dropped 3 bases, with 13 bases sitting between them. Germline V lookup: CDR1 MGHRA, CDR2 YSYEKL. The CDR3 loop is CASSQLHLGKETQYF. The CDR3 DNA is TGCGCCAGCAGCCAACTTCACCTAGGAAAAGAGACCCAGTACTTC.

The rearrangement joins TRBV5-4 to TRBJ1-1, with TRBD1 matching over 7 bases. The CDR3 is 12 residues long. Looked up from germline, CDR1 is SGHNT and CDR2 is YYREEE (reference sequence). The V gene end was trimmed by 4 bases and the J gene end by 7 bases; junction bases not matched to a gene: 4. CDR3 loop: CASSSRTGEAFF. DNA for the CDR3: TGTGCCAGCAGCAGTAGGACAGGTGAAGCTTTCTTT. Variable domain in full (rest from reference TRBV5-4 and TRBJ1-1): ETGVTQSPTHLIKTRGQQVTLRCSSQSGHNTVSWYQQALGQGPQFIFQYYREEENGRGNFPPRFSGLQFPNYSSELNVNALELDDSALYLCASSSRTGEAFFGQGTRLTVV.

The chain carries TRBV2 and TRBJ2-7; D is perhaps TRBD2 (7 bases). The CDR3 spans 13 residues. Germline CDR1 is SNHLY and CDR2 is FYNNEI. V lost 5 bases, J lost 4 bases, and 12 bases lay in between. For the CDR3, the DNA is TGTGCCAGCAGTACAGGGAGGGGATACGAGCAGTACTTC. Encoded protein: CASSTGRGYEQYF.

The chain has TRBV9 and TRBJ2-1; a possible D gene is TRBD2 (5 bases). The germline V gene encodes CDR1 SGDLS and CDR2 YYNGEE. The CDR3 loop spans 15 amino acids. Trimming took off 4 bases at V and 2 bases at J, with 13 bases between the two ends. Written as DNA, the CDR3 is TGTGCCAGCAGCTCCGGTCTAGCACCCTACAATGAGCAGTTCTTC. Protein sequence: CASSSGLAPYNEQFF.